The 32 T cell receptor beta chains reported below all come from one sample, sequenced in a study of blood T cell repertoires in COVID-19. Using immunoSEQ multiplex PCR, the repertoire was profiled, and TCRdb retains in-frame clones only, with some absent. The profile shows 180,000 or so clones, roughly 80% of them singletons. Sample: peripheral blood. Every receptor here comes from a man in his fifties or sixties who had recovered from COVID-19.

This chain joins TRBV9 and TRBJ2-1, with D possibly matching TRBD2 (5 bases). CDR3 size: 15 residues. Germline-derived CDR1 and CDR2 are SGDLS and YYNGEE. V shed 1 base and J shed 5 bases, with 13 bases lying between them. The CDR3 DNA follows: TGTGCCAGCAGCGTATTAGACTATTCCGACAATGAGCAGTTCTTC. It translates to CASSVLDYSDNEQFF. Full variable domain (rest looked up from reference TRBV9 and TRBJ2-1): DSGVTQTPKHLITATGQRVTLRCSPRSGDLSVYWYQQSLDQGLQFLIQYYNGEERAKGNILERFSAQQFPDLHSELNLSSLELGDSALYFCASSVLDYSDNEQFFGPGTRLTVL.

The rearrangement joins TRBV4-1 to TRBJ1-4, with D possibly TRBD1 on 5 matching bases. Trimming removed 4 bases at V and 3 bases at J, with 12 bases between. CDR1 and CDR2 (germline): MGHRA, YSYEKL. The CDR3 covers 15 residues. The CDR3, as DNA: TGCGCCAGCAGCCCAGAACCGGGGGCTAATGAAAAACTGTTTTTT. It translates to CASSPEPGANEKLFF.

The rearrangement joins TRBV28 to TRBJ1-2; D might be TRBD1 (5 bases). This CDR3 is built from 12 residues. CDR1 MDHEN and CDR2 SYDVKM come from the germline V gene. V lost 5 bases and J lost 6, with 10 bases in between. The CDR3 region is CASSGGLDGYTF. The CDR3 DNA reads TGTGCCAGCAGTGGGGGGTTGGATGGCTACACCTTC.

The chain links TRBV6-1 to TRBJ1-5; D unclear. This CDR3 is built from 13 residues. V was clipped by 3 bases and J by 7 bases, with 10 bases between them. CDR1 MNHNS and CDR2 SASEGT come from the germline V gene. The CDR3 bases are TGTGCCAGCAGTGAGAGGGTGCGGCAGCCCCAGCATTTT. Translated, it gives CASSERVRQPQHF.

J is TRBJ2-7 and V is TRBV19; a weak D match, TRBD1 (6 bases). CDR1 LNHDA and CDR2 SQIVND come from the germline V gene (reference sequence). V was trimmed by 4 bases and J by 4 bases, leaving 11 bases between them. The CDR3 extends over 13 amino acids. CDR3 region: CASSKRTAYEQYF. The CDR3 coding sequence is TGTGCCAGTAGTAAGAGGACAGCTTACGAGCAGTACTTC.

This rearrangement joins TRBV11-2 to TRBJ2-7; 10 bases match TRBD2. Germline CDR1 reads SGHAT; CDR2 reads FQNNGV. The CDR3 loop spans 16 amino acids. V trimming: 4 bases; J trimming: 2 bases; junction bases outside the gene matches: 8. CDR3 DNA: TGTGCCAGCAGCTGGACCTCTAGCGGGAGTGCCTACGAGCAGTACTTC. Translated: CASSWTSSGSAYEQYF.

The chain recombines TRBV19 with TRBJ2-7; 8 bases agree with TRBD1. V shed 5 bases, J shed 3 bases, and the junction held 6 bases outside the gene matches. The CDR3 runs to 14 residues. Germline V lookup: CDR1 LNHDA, CDR2 SQIVND (reference sequence). The CDR3 coding sequence is TGTGCCAGTAGTGGGGGACAGGCGATCTACGAGCAGTACTTC. Its protein is CASSGGQAIYEQYF.

This clone was found once. V is TRBV19 and J is TRBJ2-5, with 10 bases aligning to TRBD2. V lost 5 bases, J lost 5 bases, and 8 bases stayed unmatched. The germline gives CDR1 LNHDA, CDR2 SQIVND (reference sequence). CDR3 length: 15 amino acids. The CDR3 reads CASSSRLAGVETQYF. CDR3 coding DNA: TGTGCCAGTAGTTCTCGTCTAGCGGGAGTGGAGACCCAGTACTTC.

The V call is TRBV11-2, the J call TRBJ2-5; D is perhaps TRBD1 (5 bases). Germline values: CDR1 SGHAT, CDR2 FQNNGV. V was shortened by 5 bases and J by 5 bases, with 6 bases between the two germline ends. The CDR3 covers 11 residues. CDR3 amino acids: CASSTGETQYF. The CDR3 DNA reads as TGTGCCAGCAGCACAGGCGAGACCCAGTACTTC. Full variable domain (rest looked up from reference TRBV11-2 and TRBJ2-5): EAGVAQSPRYKIIEKRQSVAFWCNPISGHATLYWYQQILGQGPKLLIQFQNNGVVDDSQLPKDRFSAERLKGVDSTLKIQPAKLEDSAVYLCASSTGETQYFGPGTRLLVL.

The chain combines TRBV27 with TRBJ1-2, with 9 bases fitting TRBD1. With 3 bases clipped from V and 3 bases from J, the junction kept 2 bases outside the gene matches. CDR1 and CDR2 from the germline V gene are MNHEY and SMNVEV (reference sequence). This CDR3 is built from 14 residues. Written as DNA, the CDR3 is TGTGCCAGCAGTTTGACAGGGGGAGACTATGGCTACACCTTC. Amino acid sequence: CASSLTGGDYGYTF.

This chain joins TRBV19 and TRBJ1-1, with a possible D match to TRBD1 (6 bases). Germline CDR1 reads LNHDA; CDR2 reads SQIVND (reference sequence). Trimming cost V 4 bases and J 4 bases, with 19 bases left between them. CDR3 length: 16 amino acids. In nucleotides, the CDR3 is TGTGCCAGTAGTACAAACAGGGCGGGAGGGGGCACTGAAGCTTTCTTT. Its protein product is CASSTNRAGGGTEAFF.

The gene calls are TRBV6-1 and TRBJ1-5; a possible D gene is TRBD1 (5 bases). CDR1 MNHNS and CDR2 SASEGT come from the germline V gene. This CDR3 has 14 amino acids. With 2 bases removed from V and 7 bases from J, the gap between germline ends came to 12 bases. In DNA form, the CDR3 reads TGTGCCAGCAGTGAACCTTGGGGCGAGCAGCCCCAGCATTTT. It yields the protein CASSEPWGEQPQHF.

In nucleotides, the CDR3 is TGTGCCAGCTCACCTAAAATCCAGGGGTACGGCACTGAAGCTTTCTTT. This sequence encodes CASSPKIQGYGTEAFF. The rearrangement links TRBV18 to TRBJ1-1, with D perhaps matching TRBD1 (6 bases). V was clipped by 3 bases and J by 4 bases, with 18 bases between them. Germline V CDR1 and CDR2: KGHSH, LQKENI. The CDR3 covers 16 residues.

The J gene is TRBJ2-2, the V gene TRBV11-3, with D perhaps TRBD2 (6 bases). Germline CDR1 reads SGHNT; CDR2 reads YENEEA. V was clipped by 5 bases and J by 2 bases, with 12 bases between them. This CDR3 region has 15 residues. The CDR3 protein is CASSASGTNTGELFF. The CDR3 nucleotides are TGTGCCAGCAGCGCCTCCGGGACTAACACCGGGGAGCTGTTTTTT.

In its sample, this clone was seen a few times. This chain uses TRBV2 with TRBJ1-2; unclear D gene. This CDR3 is built from 14 residues. Germline CDR1 and CDR2: SNHLY and FYNNEI. The germline V and J ends were trimmed by 6 bases and 1 base, with 12 bases remaining between them. In nucleotides, the CDR3 is TGTGCCAGCAGGGAGACGGTAAATAACTATGGCTACACCTTC. It encodes CASRETVNNYGYTF.

This clone was counted only a few times. The gene calls are TRBV20-1 and TRBJ2-7; 16 nucleotides match TRBD2. The germline V gene encodes CDR1 DFQATT and CDR2 SNEGSKA (reference sequence). After removal of 3 bases from V and 6 bases from J, the junction contained 11 bases not matched to a gene. CDR3 size: 17 residues. The CDR3 here is CSASRPGLAGGRSEQYF. The CDR3 DNA follows: TGCAGTGCTAGTCGACCGGGACTAGCGGGAGGGCGGAGCGAGCAGTACTTC.

The rearrangement links TRBV6-5 to TRBJ1-1; TRBD1 matches at 7 bases. CDR1 is MNHEY, CDR2 SVGAGI, per germline. This CDR3 region has 12 residues. With V trimmed by 4 bases and J by 7 bases, 3 bases remained unmatched. CDR3 protein: CASSSRQGEAFF. DNA of the CDR3: TGTGCCAGCAGTTCCAGACAGGGTGAAGCTTTCTTT.

The rearrangement uses TRBV5-5 and TRBJ2-3; 9 bases match TRBD1. This CDR3 is 15 amino acids long. J gave up 4 bases and V 4 bases, and 7 bases lay outside the gene matches. The V gene's germline CDR1 is SGHKS and CDR2 YYEKEE (reference sequence). CDR3 in DNA: TGTGCCAGCAGCGGCGGGACAGGGAGGGCAGATACGCAGTATTTT. As protein: CASSGGTGRADTQYF.

This chain links TRBV6-1 with TRBJ2-7, with TRBD1 identical over 10 bases. The germline V gene encodes CDR1 MNHNS and CDR2 SASEGT. With V trimmed by 0 bases and J by 3 bases, 5 bases remained unmatched. There are 16 residues in the CDR3. The CDR3 protein is CASSEARDRGFYEQYF. The CDR3 DNA is TGTGCCAGCAGTGAAGCGAGGGACAGGGGATTCTACGAGCAGTACTTC.

The rearrangement links TRBV5-4 to TRBJ2-7, with 10 bases that match TRBD2. With 0 bases clipped from V and 5 bases from J, the junction kept 14 bases outside the gene matches. This CDR3 has 18 residues. Germline V lookup: CDR1 SGHNT, CDR2 YYREEE (reference sequence). The DNA for the CDR3 is TGTGCCAGCAGCTTGGCGTTCGGGGTTCTAGCGGGAGTCCACGAGCAGTACTTC. Its translation: CASSLAFGVLAGVHEQYF.

The chain carries TRBV5-1 and TRBJ2-3; tentatively, D is TRBD2 (6 bases). V was cut by 4 bases and J by 0 bases, with 15 bases left in between. CDR1 is SGHRS, CDR2 YFSETQ, per germline. This CDR3 spans 16 amino acids. The CDR3 coding sequence is TGCGCCAGCAGCCCCACAGCGGGTCCTAGCACAGATACGCAGTATTTT. Its translation is CASSPTAGPSTDTQYF.

This clone was seen once. DNA of the CDR3: TGTGCCAGCAGTTTACGGGACAGGGGGCCCTTTAGCTCCTACGAGCAGTACTTC. Protein product: CASSLRDRGPFSSYEQYF. The V and J genes are TRBV27 and TRBJ2-7; 12 nucleotides match TRBD1. The germline V gene encodes CDR1 MNHEY and CDR2 SMNVEV (reference sequence). This CDR3 region has 18 residues. The V and J ends lost 2 bases and 0 bases, in that order; junction bases with no gene match: 8.

This clone was seen a few times. CDR3 in amino acids: CASSNGRGNEQYF. As DNA, the CDR3 is TGTGCCAGCAGTAACGGCAGGGGCAACGAGCAGTACTTC. The V call is TRBV7-8, the J call TRBJ2-7; D is possibly TRBD1 (6 bases). The length of the CDR3 is 13 residues. Per germline, CDR1 SGHVS and CDR2 FQNEAQ. Trimming left V 6 bases short and J 5 bases short, with 14 bases between.

This clone was counted only a few times. This chain joins TRBV11-3 and TRBJ2-2; 7 nucleotides line up with TRBD2. The trim removed 5 bases at V and 5 bases at J, leaving 8 bases unmatched. Germline CDR1 is SGHNT and CDR2 is YENEEA. The CDR3 contains 15 residues. The CDR3 region has the DNA TGTGCCAGCAGCCCGCGGACTAGATCGACCGGGGAGCTGTTTTTT. Translation: CASSPRTRSTGELFF.

The chain joins TRBV27 to TRBJ1-2; 8 bases map to TRBD1. This CDR3 spans 14 amino acids. J was trimmed by 6 bases and V by 2 bases; bases with no gene match: 5. From germline, CDR1 is MNHEY and CDR2 SMNVEV (reference sequence). The CDR3 sequence is CASSLLSGGHGYTF. The CDR3 nucleotides are TGTGCCAGCAGTTTACTGTCAGGGGGCCATGGCTACACCTTC.

The J gene is TRBJ2-1, the V gene TRBV19; TRBD2 aligns across 10 bases. Trimming removed 5 bases from V and 2 bases from J; junction bases left unmatched: 12. CDR3 length equals 18 residues. The germline V gene has CDR1 LNHDA and CDR2 SQIVND (reference sequence). CDR3 bases: TGTGCCAGTAGTTTCCCGACTTCCGGGACTAGCGCCTACAATGAGCAGTTCTTC. As protein: CASSFPTSGTSAYNEQFF.

V is TRBV9 and J is TRBJ2-7; 7 nucleotides match TRBD2. The CDR3 length is 14 residues. Trimming took 6 bases from V and 0 from J; bases not matched to a gene: 6. Germline CDR1 is SGDLS and CDR2 is YYNGEE. In DNA, the CDR3 is TGTGCCAGCACCAGCGGGGCCAGCTCCTACGAGCAGTACTTC. Protein sequence: CASTSGASSYEQYF.

The chain recombines TRBV11-1 with TRBJ1-3, with a possible D match to TRBD1 (6 bases). The CDR3 is 16 amino acids. The germline gives CDR1 SGHAT, CDR2 FQDESV (reference sequence). V was cut by 4 bases and J by 1 base, with 14 bases left in between. CDR3 region: CASSSPPTGSGNTIYF. Written as DNA, the CDR3 is TGTGCCAGCAGCTCCCCCCCGACAGGATCTGGAAACACCATATATTTT.

In this sample, this clone turned up once. The V and J genes are TRBV14 and TRBJ2-7; 7 nucleotides line up with TRBD1. This CDR3 has 16 residues. Germline trimming cut 0 bases from V and 6 bases from J; bases unmatched to any gene: 11. Germline CDR1 SGHDN, CDR2 FVKESK. The CDR3 coding sequence is TGTGCCAGCAGCCAAGATTATCAGGGGGTCTATGGCGAGCAGTACTTC. Translation gives CASSQDYQGVYGEQYF. Full variable domain (missing parts from reference TRBV14 and TRBJ2-7): EAGVTQFPSHSVIEKGQTVTLRCDPISGHDNLYWYRRVMGKEIKFLLHFVKESKQDESGMPNNRFLAERTGGTYSTLKVQPAELEDSGVYFCASSQDYQGVYGEQYFGPGTRLTVT.

V is TRBV7-3 and J is TRBJ2-1; perhaps TRBD2 as D (6 bases). CDR1 SGHTA and CDR2 FQGTGA come from the germline V gene. This CDR3 contains 15 residues. V shed 5 bases and J shed 7 bases, with 18 bases lying between them. The CDR3 bases are TGTGCCAGCAGCCCTGTCCCGGGAGTGGAGAATGAGCAGTTCTTC. This gives the protein CASSPVPGVENEQFF. The whole variable domain, remainder taken from reference TRBV7-3 and TRBJ2-1, is GAGVSQTPSNKVTEKGKYVELRCDPISGHTALYWYRQSLGQGPEFLIYFQGTGAADDSGLPNDRFFAVRPEGSVSTLKIQRTERGDSAVYLCASSPVPGVENEQFFGPGTRLTVL.

The V gene is TRBV20-1, the J gene TRBJ2-5; maybe TRBD2 (5 bases). The CDR3 is 14 residues long. Germline V gene data show CDR1 as DFQATT and CDR2 as SNEGSKA (reference sequence). The V gene lost 3 bases and the J gene lost 3 bases, with 14 bases spanning the gap. In DNA form, the CDR3 reads TGCAGTGCTAGTGTTCGGTCGGGGAAAGAGACCCAGTACTTC. Protein: CSASVRSGKETQYF.

The chain joins TRBV11-2 to TRBJ2-3, with D uncertain. The CDR3 runs to 15 residues. V was cut by 2 bases and J by 2 bases, with 11 bases left in between. Germline V CDR1 and CDR2: SGHAT, FQNNGV. CDR3 sequence reads: CASSLNPIHTDTQYF. CDR3 in DNA: TGTGCCAGCAGCTTAAATCCGATACACACAGATACGCAGTATTTT.